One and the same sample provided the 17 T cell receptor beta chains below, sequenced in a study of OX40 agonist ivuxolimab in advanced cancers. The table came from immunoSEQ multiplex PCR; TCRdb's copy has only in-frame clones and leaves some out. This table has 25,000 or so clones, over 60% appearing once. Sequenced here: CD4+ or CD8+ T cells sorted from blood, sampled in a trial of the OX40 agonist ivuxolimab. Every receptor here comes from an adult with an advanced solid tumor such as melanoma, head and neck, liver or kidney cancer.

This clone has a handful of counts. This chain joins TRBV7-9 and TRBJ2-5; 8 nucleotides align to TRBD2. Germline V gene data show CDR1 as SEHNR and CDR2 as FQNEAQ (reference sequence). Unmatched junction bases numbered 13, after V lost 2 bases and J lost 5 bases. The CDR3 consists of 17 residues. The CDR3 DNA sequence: TGTGCCAGCAGCTTACCCCGGACTAGCCAAATTAAGGAGACCCAGTACTTC. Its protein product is CASSLPRTSQIKETQYF.

The CDR3 region is CATSRDQVGGGVTYEQYF. CDR3 sequence (DNA): TGTGCCACCAGCAGAGATCAGGTGGGAGGGGGAGTAACCTACGAGCAGTACTTC. V is TRBV15 and J is TRBJ2-7, with D tentatively TRBD2 (7 bases). Germline V gene sequence: CDR1 LNHNV, CDR2 YYDKDF (reference sequence). This CDR3 has 18 amino acids. V lost 0 bases and J 2 bases, leaving 20 bases between the germline ends.

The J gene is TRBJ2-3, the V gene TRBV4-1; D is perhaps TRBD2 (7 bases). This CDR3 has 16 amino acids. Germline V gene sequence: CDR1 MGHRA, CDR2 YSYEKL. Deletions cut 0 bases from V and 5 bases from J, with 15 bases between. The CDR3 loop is CASSQDGRGVGDTQYF. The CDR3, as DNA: TGCGCCAGCAGCCAAGATGGGAGGGGGGTTGGAGATACGCAGTATTTT.

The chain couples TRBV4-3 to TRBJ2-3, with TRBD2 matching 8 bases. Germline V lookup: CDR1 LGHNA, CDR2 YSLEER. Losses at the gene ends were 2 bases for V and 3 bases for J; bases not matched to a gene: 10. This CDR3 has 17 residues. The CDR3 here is CASSQIAWGGGTDTQYF. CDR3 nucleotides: TGCGCCAGCAGCCAAATCGCCTGGGGCGGGGGGACAGATACGCAGTATTTT.

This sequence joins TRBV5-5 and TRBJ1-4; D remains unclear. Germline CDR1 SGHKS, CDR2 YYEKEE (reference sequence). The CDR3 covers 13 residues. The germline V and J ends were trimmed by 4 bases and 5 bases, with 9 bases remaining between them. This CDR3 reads CASSGLRNEKLFF. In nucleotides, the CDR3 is TGTGCCAGCAGCGGACTGAGAAATGAAAAACTGTTTTTT.

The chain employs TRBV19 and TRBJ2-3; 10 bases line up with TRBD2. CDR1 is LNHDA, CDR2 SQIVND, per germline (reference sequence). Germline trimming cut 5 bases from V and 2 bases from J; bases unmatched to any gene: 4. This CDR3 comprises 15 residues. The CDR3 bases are TGTGCCAGTAGTGCGACTAGCGGGTACACAGATACGCAGTATTTT. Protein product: CASSATSGYTDTQYF. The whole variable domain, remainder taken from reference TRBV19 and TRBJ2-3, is DGGITQSPKYLFRKEGQNVTLSCEQNLNHDAMYWYRQDPGQGLRLIYYSQIVNDFQKGDIAEGYSVSREKKESFPLTVTSAQKNPTAFYLCASSATSGYTDTQYFGPGTRLTVL.

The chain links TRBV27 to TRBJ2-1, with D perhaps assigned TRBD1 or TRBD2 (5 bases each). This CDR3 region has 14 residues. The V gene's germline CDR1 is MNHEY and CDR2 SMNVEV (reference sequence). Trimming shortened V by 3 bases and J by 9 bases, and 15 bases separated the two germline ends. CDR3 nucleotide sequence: TGTGCCAGCAGTTTGGGGGAACCGAGCGTTGAGCAGTTCTTC. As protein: CASSLGEPSVEQFF.

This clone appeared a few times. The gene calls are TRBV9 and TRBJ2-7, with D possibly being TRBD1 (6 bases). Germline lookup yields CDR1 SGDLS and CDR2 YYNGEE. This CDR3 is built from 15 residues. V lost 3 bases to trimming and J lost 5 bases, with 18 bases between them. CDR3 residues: CASSASTGPLHEQYF. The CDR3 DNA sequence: TGTGCCAGCAGCGCCTCTACAGGGCCCCTCCACGAGCAGTACTTC.

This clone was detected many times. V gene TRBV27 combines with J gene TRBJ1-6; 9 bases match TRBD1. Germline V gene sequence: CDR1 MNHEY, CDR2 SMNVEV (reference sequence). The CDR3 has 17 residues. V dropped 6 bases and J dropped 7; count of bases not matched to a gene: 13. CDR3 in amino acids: CASRHRQGVVGNSPLHF. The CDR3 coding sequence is TGTGCCAGCAGACATAGACAGGGGGTTGTTGGGAATTCACCCCTCCACTTT.

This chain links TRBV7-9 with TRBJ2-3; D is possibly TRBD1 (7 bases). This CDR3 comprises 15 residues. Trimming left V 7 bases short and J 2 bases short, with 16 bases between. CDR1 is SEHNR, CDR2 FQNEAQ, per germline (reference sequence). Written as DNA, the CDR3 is TGTGCCAGCACCGAAGCAGGGGGGCACACAGATACGCAGTATTTT. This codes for CASTEAGGHTDTQYF. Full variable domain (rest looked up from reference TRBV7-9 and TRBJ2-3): DTGVSQNPRHKITKRGQNVTFRCDPISEHNRLYWYRQTLGQGPEFLTYFQNEAQLEKSRLLSDRFSAERPKGSFSTLEIQRTEQGDSAMYLCASTEAGGHTDTQYFGPGTRLTVL.

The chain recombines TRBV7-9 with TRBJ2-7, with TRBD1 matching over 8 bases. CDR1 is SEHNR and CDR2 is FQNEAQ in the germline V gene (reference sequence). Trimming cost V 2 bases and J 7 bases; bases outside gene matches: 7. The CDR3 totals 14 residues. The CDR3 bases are TGTGCCAGCAGCTTAATGCAGGGGGCTGGTGAGCAGTACTTC. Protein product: CASSLMQGAGEQYF.

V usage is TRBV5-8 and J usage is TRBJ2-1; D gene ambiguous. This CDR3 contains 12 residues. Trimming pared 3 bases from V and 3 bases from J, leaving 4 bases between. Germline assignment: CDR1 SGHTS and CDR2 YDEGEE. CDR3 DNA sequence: TGTGCCAGCAGCTCCGTCTACAATGAGCAGTTCTTC. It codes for CASSSVYNEQFF. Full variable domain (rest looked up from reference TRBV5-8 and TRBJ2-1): EAGVTQSPTHLIKTRGQQATLRCSPISGHTSVYWYQQALGLGLQFLLWYDEGEERNRGNFPPRFSGRQFPNYSSELNVNALELEDSALYLCASSSVYNEQFFGPGTRLTVL.

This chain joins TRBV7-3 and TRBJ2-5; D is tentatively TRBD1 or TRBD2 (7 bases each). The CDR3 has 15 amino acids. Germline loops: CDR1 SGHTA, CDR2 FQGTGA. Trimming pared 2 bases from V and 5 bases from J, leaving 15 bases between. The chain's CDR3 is CASSLFQGGQETQYF. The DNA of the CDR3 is TGTGCCAGCAGCTTATTCCAGGGGGGGCAGGAGACCCAGTACTTC. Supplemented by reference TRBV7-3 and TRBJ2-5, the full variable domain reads GAGVSQTPSNKVTEKGKYVELRCDPISGHTALYWYRQSLGQGPEFLIYFQGTGAADDSGLPNDRFFAVRPEGSVSTLKIQRTERGDSAVYLCASSLFQGGQETQYFGPGTRLLVL.

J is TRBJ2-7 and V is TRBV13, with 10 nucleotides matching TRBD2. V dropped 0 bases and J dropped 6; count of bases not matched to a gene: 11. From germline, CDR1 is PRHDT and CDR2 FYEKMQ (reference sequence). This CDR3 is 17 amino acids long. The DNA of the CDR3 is TGTGCCAGCAGCTTAGGAAGCGGGGGGGCCTTCTTCGGCGAGCAGTACTTC. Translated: CASSLGSGGAFFGEQYF. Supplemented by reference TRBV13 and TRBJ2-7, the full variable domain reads AAGVIQSPRHLIKEKRETATLKCYPIPRHDTVYWYQQGPGQDPQFLISFYEKMQSDKGSIPDRFSAQQFSDYHSELNMSSLELGDSALYFCASSLGSGGAFFGEQYFGPGTRLTVT.

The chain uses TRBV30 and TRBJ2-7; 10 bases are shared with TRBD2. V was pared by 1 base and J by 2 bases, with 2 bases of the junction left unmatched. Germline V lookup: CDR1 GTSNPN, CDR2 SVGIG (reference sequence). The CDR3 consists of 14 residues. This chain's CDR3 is CAWSGLAGAYEQYF. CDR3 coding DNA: TGTGCCTGGAGTGGACTAGCGGGCGCCTACGAGCAGTACTTC.

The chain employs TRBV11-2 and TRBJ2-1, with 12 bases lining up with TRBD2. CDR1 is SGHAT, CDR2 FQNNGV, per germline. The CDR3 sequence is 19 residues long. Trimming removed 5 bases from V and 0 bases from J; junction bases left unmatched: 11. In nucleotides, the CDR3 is TGTGCCAGCAGCCTCAGACTAGCGGGGGCTTCTTACTCCTACAATGAGCAGTTCTTC. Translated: CASSLRLAGASYSYNEQFF.

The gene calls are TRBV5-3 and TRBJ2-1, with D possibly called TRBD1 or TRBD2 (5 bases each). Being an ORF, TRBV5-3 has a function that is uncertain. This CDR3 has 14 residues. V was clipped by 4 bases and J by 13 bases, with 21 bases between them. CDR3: CARSGGTAIIAQFF. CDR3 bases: TGTGCCAGAAGCGGTGGGACCGCCATTATTGCCCAGTTCTTC.